This T cell receptor beta chain emerged from a study of Ad26.COV2.S vaccination and SARS-CoV-2 variants. Study-wide background: Into the muscle, Ad26.COV2.S was dosed once or twice, 56 days apart.

The CDR3 spans 15 residues. The germline V gene encodes CDR1 SGHRS and CDR2 YFSETQ. Between the trimmed V and J ends, which lost 4 bases and 0 bases, there was a span of 14 bases. Treatment described: 19 received Ad26.COV2.S at low or high dose, single or two shots; five or six received placebo; per-sample allocation not given. The study sampled participants on day 63 after the first vaccine or placebo injection. Sequencing used immunoSEQ multiplex PCR; TCRdb keeps in-frame clones, though not all of them. The sample carries about 500,000 clones, roughly 87% recorded once. Sequenced here: peripheral blood, sampled in a trial of Ad26.COV2.S vaccine versus placebo. This sequence joins TRBV5-1 and TRBJ2-7; D is possibly TRBD1 (6 bases). The clonotype originates from a person aged 18-60 years who received the Ad26.COV2.S COVID-19 vaccine or a placebo. In nucleotides, the CDR3 is TGCGCCAGCAGCCAGGGACAACTGGGCTCCTACGAGCAGTACTTC. Protein sequence: CASSQGQLGSYEQYF.